The text below deals with one T cell receptor beta chain. The record originates from a study of blood T cell repertoires in COVID-19. Across the study: Sites in the United States, Italy and Spain provided acute and convalescent COVID-19 samples.

Enrolment of Seattle patients took place during active infection, and they were followed longitudinally. Germline lookup yields CDR1 LGHDT and CDR2 YNNKEL (reference sequence). V was pared by 4 bases and J by 6 bases, with 8 bases of the junction left unmatched. This CDR3 spans 15 amino acids. Original methodology: Reference gene primer amplification yielded estimated nucleated cell counts. TCRdb's table, derived via immunoSEQ multiplex PCR, lists solely in-frame clones and lacks some. D and trimming come from the DNA, and the V and J calls and clone size come from that table. The profile shows 150,000 to 250,000 clones, 94% of them singletons.

Sequenced sample: peripheral blood. V usage is TRBV3-1 (or the pseudogene TRBV3-2) and J usage is TRBJ1-4, with 7 bases matching TRBD1. The sequence was obtained from a man aged 25 to 45 with COVID-19, enrolled during active disease. This CDR3 is CASSPQHQGDEKLFF. The CDR3 bases are TGTGCCAGCAGCCCACAGCATCAGGGGGATGAAAAACTGTTTTTT.